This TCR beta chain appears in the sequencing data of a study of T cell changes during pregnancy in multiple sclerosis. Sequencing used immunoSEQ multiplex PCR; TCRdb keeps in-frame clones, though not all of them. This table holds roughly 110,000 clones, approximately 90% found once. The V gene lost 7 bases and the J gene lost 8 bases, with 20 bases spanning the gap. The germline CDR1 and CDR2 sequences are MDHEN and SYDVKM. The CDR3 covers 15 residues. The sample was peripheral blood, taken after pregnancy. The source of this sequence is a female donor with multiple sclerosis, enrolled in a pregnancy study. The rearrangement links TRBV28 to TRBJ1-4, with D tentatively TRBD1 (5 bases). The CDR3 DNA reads TGTGCCAGCATCAATTCCGGGGGGGTTAGAGAAAAACTGTTTTTT. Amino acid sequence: CASINSGGVREKLFF.